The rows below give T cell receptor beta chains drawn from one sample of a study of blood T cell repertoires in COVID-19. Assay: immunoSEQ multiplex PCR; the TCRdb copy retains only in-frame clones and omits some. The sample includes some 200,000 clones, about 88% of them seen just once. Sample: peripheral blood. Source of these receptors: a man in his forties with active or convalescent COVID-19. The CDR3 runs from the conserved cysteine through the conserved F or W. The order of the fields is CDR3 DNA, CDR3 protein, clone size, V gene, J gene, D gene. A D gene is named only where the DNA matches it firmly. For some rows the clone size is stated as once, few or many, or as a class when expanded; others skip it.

cdr3_nt: TGTGCCAGCAGCTGGACGGGGTATGAGCAGTTCTTC
cdr3_aa: CASSWTGYEQFF
clone_size: once
v_call: TRBV7-9
j_call: TRBJ2-1
d_call: -

cdr3_nt: TGTGCCTGGAGCGGGGGGTTAACAGATACGCAGTATTTT
cdr3_aa: CAWSGGLTDTQYF
clone_size: -
v_call: TRBV30
j_call: TRBJ2-3
d_call: TRBD2

cdr3_nt: TGTGCCAGCAGTGAGGAGCTGGCGGATGGGACCGGGGAGCTGTTTTTT
cdr3_aa: CASSEELADGTGELFF
clone_size: once
v_call: TRBV6-4
j_call: TRBJ2-2
d_call: -

cdr3_nt: TGTGCCAGCACGCTAACCCGGGACACTACCAGGTACGAGCAGTACTTC
cdr3_aa: CASTLTRDTTRYEQYF
clone_size: -
v_call: TRBV28
j_call: TRBJ2-7
d_call: -

cdr3_nt: TGTGCCAGCAGCAAAAGGCAGGTCAACACTGAAGCTTTCTTT
cdr3_aa: CASSKRQVNTEAFF
clone_size: once
v_call: TRBV21-1
j_call: TRBJ1-1
d_call: -

cdr3_nt: TGTGCCAGCTCATCGGGACAGGGGGCTCGGGGCAATCAGCCCCAGCATTTT
cdr3_aa: CASSSGQGARGNQPQHF
clone_size: once
v_call: TRBV18
j_call: TRBJ1-5
d_call: TRBD1

cdr3_nt: TGTGCCACCAGAAAGGGGGGGGCCGGGGAGCTGTTTTTT
cdr3_aa: CATRKGGAGELFF
clone_size: once
v_call: TRBV15
j_call: TRBJ2-2
d_call: -

cdr3_nt: TGCGCCAGCAGTAAAACAGGGTCAGGGGAGACCCAGTACTTC
cdr3_aa: CASSKTGSGETQYF
clone_size: medium-sized
v_call: TRBV10-1
j_call: TRBJ2-5
d_call: -

cdr3_nt: TGCAGCGTTGGATCGGGTGTAAATTACAATGAGCAGTTCTTC
cdr3_aa: CSVGSGVNYNEQFF
clone_size: -
v_call: TRBV29-1
j_call: TRBJ2-1
d_call: -

cdr3_nt: TGTGCCAGCAGCCACGCGGGGGCGAGGACCGGGGAGCTGTTTTTT
cdr3_aa: CASSHAGARTGELFF
clone_size: -
v_call: TRBV11-3
j_call: TRBJ2-2
d_call: -

cdr3_nt: TGTGCCAGTACCATGACAGGGCGGAGGGAAAAACTGTTTTTT
cdr3_aa: CASTMTGRREKLFF
clone_size: -
v_call: TRBV19
j_call: TRBJ1-4
d_call: TRBD1

cdr3_nt: TGTGCCAGCAGCTCACCCTGGGGGGTCGGCACCGGGGAGCTGTTTTTT
cdr3_aa: CASSSPWGVGTGELFF
clone_size: once
v_call: TRBV7-9
j_call: TRBJ2-2
d_call: -

cdr3_nt: TGTGCCACCAGTGATCTTCGCATTCAGTACTTC
cdr3_aa: CATSDLRIQYF
clone_size: -
v_call: TRBV24-1
j_call: TRBJ2-4
d_call: -

cdr3_nt: TGTGCTAGTGGTCAGACAGGGTCAGATACGCAGTATTTT
cdr3_aa: CASGQTGSDTQYF
clone_size: -
v_call: TRBV12-5
j_call: TRBJ2-3
d_call: TRBD1

cdr3_nt: TGTGCCAGCAGGCCCCCCGGGACTAGCGGGTACAATGAGCAGTTCTTC
cdr3_aa: CASRPPGTSGYNEQFF
clone_size: -
v_call: TRBV27
j_call: TRBJ2-1
d_call: TRBD2

cdr3_nt: TGTGCCAGCAGCCGAGGGGGGGCCGGCCGCGAGCAGTACTTC
cdr3_aa: CASSRGGAGREQYF
clone_size: -
v_call: TRBV5-6
j_call: TRBJ2-7
d_call: -

cdr3_nt: TGTGCCACCAGCAGAGGCGGAGTCAACACCGGGGAGCTGTTTTTT
cdr3_aa: CATSRGGVNTGELFF
clone_size: -
v_call: TRBV15
j_call: TRBJ2-2
d_call: -

cdr3_nt: TGTGCCAGCAGCCGGGGCCGGGGGATCAACACCATATATTTT
cdr3_aa: CASSRGRGINTIYF
clone_size: few
v_call: TRBV9
j_call: TRBJ1-3
d_call: -

cdr3_nt: TGTGCCAGCAGCCAAGATACAGCCAGGGATGAGCAGTTCTTC
cdr3_aa: CASSQDTARDEQFF
clone_size: -
v_call: TRBV4-2
j_call: TRBJ2-1
d_call: -

cdr3_nt: TGTGCCAGCAGTGCCCACCGGGACAGGGAGGGAGATACGCAGTATTTT
cdr3_aa: CASSAHRDREGDTQYF
clone_size: -
v_call: TRBV6-6
j_call: TRBJ2-3
d_call: TRBD1

cdr3_nt: TGTGCCAGCAGCGACGGGCCCCACCTTCGAGGGGAGCAGTACTTC
cdr3_aa: CASSDGPHLRGEQYF
clone_size: -
v_call: TRBV21-1
j_call: TRBJ2-7
d_call: -

cdr3_nt: TGTGCCATCAGTGAGGGTGCACTAGCGGGGGTTACAGATACGCAGTATTTT
cdr3_aa: CAISEGALAGVTDTQYF
clone_size: -
v_call: TRBV10-3
j_call: TRBJ2-3
d_call: TRBD2

cdr3_nt: TGTGCCAGCAGTGACCCACGGGATATTGACAGGAACTCCTACGAGCAGTACTTC
cdr3_aa: CASSDPRDIDRNSYEQYF
clone_size: few
v_call: TRBV6-4
j_call: TRBJ2-7
d_call: -

cdr3_nt: TGTGCCAGCAGTTTGGTAGGGAGCCCGTACTTC
cdr3_aa: CASSLVGSPYF
clone_size: -
v_call: TRBV28
j_call: TRBJ2-7
d_call: -

cdr3_nt: TGTGCCAGTAGTATAGTTAATTTGGGCCCCGGTCAGCCCCAGCATTTT
cdr3_aa: CASSIVNLGPGQPQHF
clone_size: -
v_call: TRBV19
j_call: TRBJ1-5
d_call: -

cdr3_nt: TGTGCCAGCAGCGTAGCAGGGGGTGGAGGCTACACCTTC
cdr3_aa: CASSVAGGGGYTF
clone_size: -
v_call: TRBV9
j_call: TRBJ1-2
d_call: TRBD1

cdr3_nt: TGTGCCAGCAGCCATTCGCTGGACAGGCATAACACCGGGGAGCTGTTTTTT
cdr3_aa: CASSHSLDRHNTGELFF
clone_size: -
v_call: TRBV4-2
j_call: TRBJ2-2
d_call: TRBD1

cdr3_nt: TGTGCCAGCAGTGAAGGAGACAGGAACCAAGAGACCCAGTACTTC
cdr3_aa: CASSEGDRNQETQYF
clone_size: -
v_call: TRBV6-1
j_call: TRBJ2-5
d_call: -

cdr3_nt: TGTGCCAGCAGCCCGGACGGTGTCAGGAGGGCTGGAAACACCATATATTTT
cdr3_aa: CASSPDGVRRAGNTIYF
clone_size: -
v_call: TRBV7-8
j_call: TRBJ1-3
d_call: -

cdr3_nt: TGTGCCATCAGTGAGTCCCCGGGGGGAAAAGGTGAAAAACTGTTTTTT
cdr3_aa: CAISESPGGKGEKLFF
clone_size: once
v_call: TRBV10-3
j_call: TRBJ1-4
d_call: -

cdr3_nt: TGTGCCAGCAGCTTAGAAGGGGATATCTGGGGTGAAAAACTGTTTTTT
cdr3_aa: CASSLEGDIWGEKLFF
clone_size: -
v_call: TRBV7-6
j_call: TRBJ1-4
d_call: -

cdr3_nt: TGCGCCAGCAGCTTGGGGAGACAGAGATCGAACACCGGGGAGCTGTTTTTT
cdr3_aa: CASSLGRQRSNTGELFF
clone_size: few
v_call: TRBV5-1
j_call: TRBJ2-2
d_call: -

cdr3_nt: TGTGCCAGCAGCCTGAGCACAGTTAACACTGAAGCTTTCTTT
cdr3_aa: CASSLSTVNTEAFF
clone_size: -
v_call: TRBV5-4
j_call: TRBJ1-1
d_call: -

cdr3_nt: TGTGCCAGCAGCACACAGACAGGGTCCTTTAGCAATCAGCCCCAGCATTTT
cdr3_aa: CASSTQTGSFSNQPQHF
clone_size: -
v_call: TRBV7-8
j_call: TRBJ1-5
d_call: TRBD1

cdr3_nt: TGTGCCTGGAGTACAGACCTCGGGGGGGAGCAGTTCTTC
cdr3_aa: CAWSTDLGGEQFF
clone_size: -
v_call: TRBV30
j_call: TRBJ2-1
d_call: TRBD2

cdr3_nt: TGTGCCAGCAGCACTGGACAGGGGAACACCGGGGAGCTGTTTTTT
cdr3_aa: CASSTGQGNTGELFF
clone_size: -
v_call: TRBV5-4
j_call: TRBJ2-2
d_call: TRBD1

cdr3_nt: TGTGCCAGCAGCTCGGGACAGCCGGGACTCCATGGCTACACCTTC
cdr3_aa: CASSSGQPGLHGYTF
clone_size: -
v_call: TRBV7-2
j_call: TRBJ1-2
d_call: TRBD1

cdr3_nt: TGCGCCAGCATGGGCGGGGGCAAGGACACCGGGGAGCTGTTTTTT
cdr3_aa: CASMGGGKDTGELFF
clone_size: -
v_call: TRBV5-1
j_call: TRBJ2-2
d_call: -

cdr3_nt: TGTGCCAGCTCACCAATCAGGGCTGAAGCTTTCTTT
cdr3_aa: CASSPIRAEAFF
clone_size: -
v_call: TRBV18
j_call: TRBJ1-1
d_call: -

cdr3_nt: TGTGCCAGCAGCCAAGTGTCATTTGGCGAAGCTTTCTTT
cdr3_aa: CASSQVSFGEAFF
clone_size: -
v_call: TRBV3-1/TRBV3-2
j_call: TRBJ1-1
d_call: -

cdr3_nt: TGTGCCAGCACGCAAGACTTCACAGATACGCAGTATTTT
cdr3_aa: CASTQDFTDTQYF
clone_size: -
v_call: TRBV6-5
j_call: TRBJ2-3
d_call: -

cdr3_nt: TGTGCCAGCAGTTCCAGGGCCCCAGGGACCCAGTACTTC
cdr3_aa: CASSSRAPGTQYF
clone_size: -
v_call: TRBV28
j_call: TRBJ2-5
d_call: -

cdr3_nt: TGTGCCAGCAGTTCACAGGGGAACCTCTACGAGCAGTACTTC
cdr3_aa: CASSSQGNLYEQYF
clone_size: -
v_call: TRBV27
j_call: TRBJ2-7
d_call: TRBD1

cdr3_nt: TGTGCCAGTAGTATGGAGGGGGCTAGCGGGGTTCAACGGGAGCTGTTTTTT
cdr3_aa: CASSMEGASGVQRELFF
clone_size: -
v_call: TRBV19
j_call: TRBJ2-2
d_call: TRBD2

cdr3_nt: TGTGCCAGCAGAAACAGGGGGGGGTTATTGATGAACACTGAAGCTTTCTTT
cdr3_aa: CASRNRGGLLMNTEAFF
clone_size: -
v_call: TRBV21-1
j_call: TRBJ1-1
d_call: -

cdr3_nt: TGTGCCAGCAATCCCTCTTATCAGCCCCAGCATTTT
cdr3_aa: CASNPSYQPQHF
clone_size: -
v_call: TRBV28
j_call: TRBJ1-5
d_call: -

cdr3_nt: TGTGCCAGCAGCGGAAGACAGGGCAGTGGAAACACCATATATTTT
cdr3_aa: CASSGRQGSGNTIYF
clone_size: -
v_call: TRBV7-2
j_call: TRBJ1-3
d_call: TRBD1

cdr3_nt: TGTGCCAGCAGCTTAGTGCAGGGTGAGCAGTTCTTC
cdr3_aa: CASSLVQGEQFF
clone_size: once
v_call: TRBV7-8
j_call: TRBJ2-1
d_call: -

cdr3_nt: TGCGCCAGCAGCCAAGCGACACCTCTCGGGGGCGGGGAGCTGTTTTTT
cdr3_aa: CASSQATPLGGGELFF
clone_size: -
v_call: TRBV4-1
j_call: TRBJ2-2
d_call: -

cdr3_nt: TGTGCCAGCAGCCCCTCCCTTGGGGCTTATAATTCACCCCTCCACTTT
cdr3_aa: CASSPSLGAYNSPLHF
clone_size: -
v_call: TRBV3-1/TRBV3-2
j_call: TRBJ1-6
d_call: -

cdr3_nt: TGTGCCAGCAGCTTGATGACAGGGGGCGGGAATTCACCCCTCCACTTT
cdr3_aa: CASSLMTGGGNSPLHF
clone_size: -
v_call: TRBV11-2
j_call: TRBJ1-6
d_call: TRBD1

cdr3_nt: TGTGAAATAGGGGACAGGGGGAGAGATGAAGCTTTCTTT
cdr3_aa: CEIGDRGRDEAFF
clone_size: -
v_call: TRBV6-5
j_call: TRBJ1-1
d_call: TRBD1

cdr3_nt: TGTGCCAGCAGTGAATCTCCGAACCGGGGCTACACCTTC
cdr3_aa: CASSESPNRGYTF
clone_size: many
v_call: TRBV25-1
j_call: TRBJ1-2
d_call: -

cdr3_nt: TGTGCCAGCAGTAGGCTAGGTGGTGGCACAGATACGCAGTATTTT
cdr3_aa: CASSRLGGGTDTQYF
clone_size: -
v_call: TRBV27
j_call: TRBJ2-3
d_call: -